This entry concerns a single TCR beta chain. Its antigen is not known. The assay was run at survey level. Authors' processing steps: Productive clonotypes were detectable down to 2.59 x 10-5 frequency. Clones were sequenced by immunoSEQ multiplex PCR, and TCRdb holds only the in-frame ones, with some missing. That table furnishes V, J and clone size, whereas the DNA furnished D and trimming. The data contain about 38,000 clones, almost 85% of them singletons. Germline CDR1 is SGHDT and CDR2 is YYEEEE. Trimming took off 1 base at V and 2 bases at J, with 10 bases between the two ends. This CDR3 contains 15 residues. The sample is drawn from a study of STAT5B mutations in CD4+ large granular lymphocyte leukemia. Study-level results: Without putative leukemic clones, patient CD4-sorted repertoires remained more clonal than healthy CD4+ repertoires. Top patient clones used TRBV06 genes more often: 8/27 versus 2/35 in controls.

The TCR comes from a human donor in good health. The sequencing input was CD4+ T cells from blood buffy coats. V and J are TRBV5-6 and TRBJ1-5; D uncertain. Written as DNA, the CDR3 is TGTGCCAGCAGCTTGCAGACCGGGGGCAATCAGCCCCAGCATTTT. Protein product: CASSLQTGGNQPQHF.